Shown below are 21 T cell receptor beta chains from a single sample sequenced in a study of early stage breast cancer tumors. The table came from immunoSEQ multiplex PCR; TCRdb's copy has only in-frame clones and leaves some out. The repertoire holds under 35,000 clones, with about four fifths as singletons. Sequenced input: blood. These receptors were taken from a person aged 45 to 59 with breast cancer.

V usage is TRBV28 and J usage is TRBJ1-4; D is uncertain. V dropped 3 bases and J dropped 8 bases, with 4 bases sitting between them. Germline CDR1 is MDHEN and CDR2 is SYDVKM. The CDR3 is made up of 11 amino acids. The CDR3 region is CASSLREKLFF. The CDR3 region has the DNA TGTGCCAGCAGTTTGCGGGAAAAACTGTTTTTT.

This chain links TRBV19 with TRBJ1-5, with a tentative D call TRBD1 (5 bases). Per germline, CDR1 LNHDA and CDR2 SQIVND (reference sequence). The CDR3 sequence is 18 residues long. Trimming stripped 5 bases from V and 6 bases from J, with 26 bases between. The CDR3 loop reads CASSPKLLTVSLGQPQHF. CDR3 sequence (DNA): TGTGCCAGTAGTCCGAAACTCTTGACAGTTTCGTTGGGTCAGCCCCAGCATTTT.

The J gene is TRBJ2-5, the V gene TRBV29-1; D is unclear. CDR3 length: 11 residues. Trimming shortened V by 3 bases and J by 4 bases, and 6 bases separated the two germline ends. Per the germline V gene, CDR1 is SQVTM and CDR2 is ANQGSEA. The CDR3 region has the DNA TGCAGCGTTGACGAGCCAGAGACCCAGTACTTC. It translates to CSVDEPETQYF.

The chain carries TRBV4-3 and TRBJ2-3; possible D gene TRBD2, 6 bases. This CDR3 region has 16 residues. Trimming took 4 bases from V and 6 from J, leaving 20 bases between them. Germline V CDR1 and CDR2: LGHNA, YSLEER. The CDR3 here is CASSLGESGAADTQYF. The CDR3 DNA follows: TGCGCCAGCAGCCTGGGGGAATCGGGAGCAGCGGATACGCAGTATTTT.

V is TRBV28 and J is TRBJ2-3; no reliable D call. V lost 3 bases to trimming and J lost 4 bases, with 17 bases between them. CDR3 size: 16 residues. CDR1 MDHEN and CDR2 SYDVKM come from the germline V gene. The CDR3 reads CASSFSRPSGPDTQYF. Written as DNA, the CDR3 is TGTGCCAGCAGTTTCTCCCGTCCCAGTGGGCCAGATACGCAGTATTTT.

The genes are TRBV19 and TRBJ1-1, with D maybe TRBD1 (6 bases). The CDR3 runs 15 residues. CDR1 is LNHDA, CDR2 SQIVND, per germline (reference sequence). Trimming removed 7 bases from V and 5 bases from J, with 20 bases in between. The CDR3 here is CASIAGVGGRTEAFF. CDR3 in DNA: TGTGCCAGTATCGCAGGGGTGGGCGGGCGAACTGAAGCTTTCTTT. Variable domain in full (rest from reference TRBV19 and TRBJ1-1): DGGITQSPKYLFRKEGQNVTLSCEQNLNHDAMYWYRQDPGQGLRLIYYSQIVNDFQKGDIAEGYSVSREKKESFPLTVTSAQKNPTAFYLCASIAGVGGRTEAFFGQGTRLTVV.

The V and J genes are TRBV9 and TRBJ2-1, with TRBD2 matching 7 bases. CDR3 length: 16 residues. The germline V gene encodes CDR1 SGDLS and CDR2 YYNGEE. After removal of 0 bases from V and 2 bases from J, the junction contained 5 bases not matched to a gene. CDR3 DNA sequence: TGTGCCAGCAGCGTAGGGGGGGGATCTACCTACAATGAGCAGTTCTTC. This sequence encodes CASSVGGGSTYNEQFF.

CDR3 residues: CASSQDGDSYNEQFF. The CDR3 DNA reads TGCGCCAGCAGCCAAGATGGGGACAGCTACAATGAGCAGTTCTTC. This sequence joins TRBV4-3 and TRBJ2-1; 7 bases align to TRBD1. CDR1 is LGHNA, CDR2 YSLEER, per germline. The CDR3 spans 15 residues. V gave up 0 bases and J gave up 3 bases; unmatched junction bases: 2.

This chain joins TRBV9 and TRBJ2-3, with 8 positions matching TRBD1. Germline V gene lookup returns CDR1 SGDLS and CDR2 YYNGEE. This CDR3 region has 15 residues. V was pared by 4 bases and J by 7 bases, with 11 bases of the junction left unmatched. The CDR3 reads CASSSNGTGPNTQYF. In DNA, the CDR3 is TGTGCCAGCAGCTCAAATGGGACAGGTCCGAATACGCAGTATTTT.

This clone was found a few times. This chain joins TRBV7-9 and TRBJ2-7; the D gene is possibly TRBD1 (7 bases). Between the trimmed V and J ends, which lost 5 bases and 5 bases, there was a span of 16 bases. The CDR3 sequence is 14 residues long. Per the germline V gene, CDR1 is SEHNR and CDR2 is FQNEAQ (reference sequence). The CDR3 reads CASSTAGGGNEQYF. The CDR3 DNA follows: TGTGCCAGCAGCACGGCAGGGGGAGGTAACGAGCAGTACTTC.

V gene TRBV5-1 combines with J gene TRBJ2-7; the D gene could be TRBD1 or TRBD2 (5 bases each). Between the trimmed V and J ends, which lost 0 bases and 3 bases, there was a span of 10 bases. Looked up from germline, CDR1 is SGHRS and CDR2 is YFSETQ. The CDR3 is made up of 14 amino acids. This CDR3 reads CASSLEGPFYEQYF. DNA of the CDR3: TGCGCCAGCAGCTTGGAGGGACCATTCTACGAGCAGTACTTC.

The rearrangement links TRBV11-2 to TRBJ2-4, with a weak D call TRBD2 (5 bases). This CDR3 contains 13 residues. Trimming left V 6 bases short and J 3 bases short, with 9 bases between. Germline-derived CDR1 and CDR2 are SGHAT and FQNNGV. CDR3 coding DNA: TGTGCCAGCAGGGAGGTCCTCAAAAACATTCAGTACTTC. Protein sequence: CASREVLKNIQYF.

This sequence joins TRBV9 and TRBJ2-7; 7 bases match TRBD2. The germline CDR1 and CDR2 sequences are SGDLS and YYNGEE. Unmatched junction bases numbered 10, after V lost 4 bases and J lost 0 bases. The CDR3 covers 16 residues. The DNA for the CDR3 is TGTGCCAGCAGCCCTAGCGGTCGGGAGAGCTCCTACGAGCAGTACTTC. It translates to CASSPSGRESSYEQYF.

The chain joins TRBV5-1 to TRBJ2-2, with TRBD1 identical over 7 bases. Looked up from germline, CDR1 is SGHRS and CDR2 is YFSETQ. The CDR3 contains 15 residues. Unmatched junction bases numbered 5, after V lost 4 bases and J lost 2 bases. CDR3 nucleotides: TGCGCCAGCAGCATAGGGACAGCTAACACCGGGGAGCTGTTTTTT. Amino acid sequence: CASSIGTANTGELFF.

The rearrangement joins TRBV6-1 to TRBJ1-1; TRBD1 is a possible D gene (6 bases). V was pared by 4 bases and J by 6 bases, with 21 bases between. The CDR3 has 16 amino acids. Germline lookup yields CDR1 MNHNS and CDR2 SASEGT. The CDR3 here is CASSGVVWTEGSEAFF. For the CDR3, the DNA is TGTGCCAGCAGTGGGGTCGTCTGGACAGAAGGTTCTGAAGCTTTCTTT.

The J gene is TRBJ2-2, the V gene TRBV30; 7 bases align to TRBD2. The CDR3 length is 16 residues. In germline, CDR1 is GTSNPN, CDR2 SVGIG (reference sequence). V was clipped by 0 bases and J by 6 bases; unmatched bases: 10. The CDR3 loop is CAWSVRRGRLSGELFF. CDR3 sequence (DNA): TGTGCCTGGAGTGTACGACGCGGGAGATTATCCGGGGAGCTGTTTTTT.

The chain couples TRBV7-2 to TRBJ2-5, with D maybe TRBD2 (5 bases). V lost 6 bases, J lost 2 bases, and 16 bases lay in between. The CDR3 is made up of 15 amino acids. CDR1 SGHTA and CDR2 FQGNSA come from the germline V gene. CDR3 coding DNA: TGTGCCAGCAGTTACGACGGAGGACGACAAGAGACCCAGTACTTC. This translates into CASSYDGGRQETQYF. Full variable domain (rest looked up from reference TRBV7-2 and TRBJ2-5): GAGVSQSPSNKVTEKGKDVELRCDPISGHTALYWYRQSLGQGLEFLIYFQGNSAPDKSGLPSDRFSAERTGGSVSTLTIQRTQQEDSAVYLCASSYDGGRQETQYFGPGTRLLVL.

The chain joins TRBV15 to TRBJ1-1, with TRBD1 as a possible D gene (5 bases). Germline V CDR1 and CDR2: LNHNV, YYDKDF (reference sequence). V was cut by 2 bases and J by 3 bases, with 19 bases left in between. This CDR3 spans 17 amino acids. CDR3 protein: CATSRTYVTGLDTEAFF. CDR3 nucleotides: TGTGCCACCAGCAGAACGTATGTCACGGGACTGGACACTGAAGCTTTCTTT.

V is TRBV5-1 and J is TRBJ1-6; 9 nucleotides match TRBD1. V shed 4 bases and J 8 bases; nucleotides not matched to a gene: 13. The CDR3 is 17 residues long. Looked up from germline, CDR1 is SGHRS and CDR2 is YFSETQ. Written as DNA, the CDR3 is TGCGCCAGCAGCGCACGGCCCGGGACAGGGAACGATTCACCCCTCCACTTT. It yields the protein CASSARPGTGNDSPLHF.

The chain has TRBV11-2 and TRBJ1-3; 9 nucleotides agree with TRBD1. The CDR3 contains 16 residues. CDR1 SGHAT and CDR2 FQNNGV come from the germline V gene. Losses at the gene ends were 6 bases for V and 2 bases for J; bases not matched to a gene: 8. CDR3 in DNA: TGTGCCAGCAGGTCGCCGGGACAGGGCCCTGGAAACACCATATATTTT. Translation: CASRSPGQGPGNTIYF.

A few counts support this clone. CDR3 sequence: CASSQASTDTQYF. CDR3 nucleotide sequence: TGTGCCAGCAGCCAAGCTAGCACAGATACGCAGTATTTT. This chain uses TRBV4-2 with TRBJ2-3; no firm D call. Trimming stripped 1 base from V and 0 bases from J, with 2 bases between. The germline V gene has CDR1 LGHNA and CDR2 YNFKEQ. The CDR3 spans 13 residues.